This is a list of T cell receptor beta chains from one sample in a study of beta chain features in type 1 diabetes. The table came from immunoSEQ multiplex PCR; TCRdb's copy has only in-frame clones and leaves some out. The sample holds about 350,000 clones, roughly 21% seen once. The sequencing input was naive CD4+ T cells from blood. Receptor source: a woman aged 18-35 years in good health. Both conserved end residues are part of each CDR3. A D gene is named only where the DNA matches it firmly. Clone size is shown for a subset of rows, as once, few, many or a class of expanded clone.

size	D	V	J	CDR3	DNA
-	-	TRBV30	TRBJ2-7	CAWDRAAGSSYEQYF	TGTGCCTGGGATCGGGCGGCGGGGAGCTCCTACGAGCAGTACTTC
few	-	TRBV27	TRBJ2-3	CASKERRSTDTQYF	TGTGCCAGCAAGGAGAGACGTAGCACAGATACGCAGTATTTT
few	TRBD2	TRBV7-9	TRBJ2-7	CASSLDRGGDEQYF	TGTGCCAGCAGCTTAGATCGTGGGGGGGACGAGCAGTACTTC
-	-	TRBV5-1	TRBJ2-3	CASKVMRGLSTDTQYF	TGCGCCAGCAAGGTGATGCGGGGCCTTAGCACAGATACGCAGTATTTT
-	TRBD2	TRBV4-3	TRBJ2-7	CASSQDTSSGGYEQYF	TGCGCCAGCAGCCAAGATACTTCTAGCGGGGGCTACGAGCAGTACTTC
few	TRBD2	TRBV5-4	TRBJ2-6	CASSLTSGRSGANVLTF	TGTGCCAGCAGCCTGACTAGCGGGAGGTCTGGGGCCAACGTCCTGACTTTC
few	-	TRBV9	TRBJ2-2	CASSVSSRVTGELFF	TGTGCCAGCAGCGTTTCGTCTCGGGTGACCGGGGAGCTGTTTTTT
few	-	TRBV29-1	TRBJ2-1	CSGYTTPYSVDEQFF	TGCAGCGGATATACTACCCCTTATTCGGTCGATGAGCAGTTCTTC
-	-	TRBV30	TRBJ1-3	CAWSVASGNTIYF	TGTGCCTGGAGTGTAGCCTCTGGAAACACCATATATTTT
few	-	TRBV20-1	TRBJ2-7	CSASWDKQYF	TGCAGTGCTAGTTGGGACAAACAGTACTTC
few	-	TRBV30	TRBJ2-2	CAWIRSGTSGELFF	TGTGCCTGGATCAGGTCGGGAACGTCCGGGGAGCTGTTTTTT
-	-	TRBV29-1	TRBJ1-1	CSVARAQGTEAFF	TGCAGCGTCGCCAGGGCTCAGGGGACTGAAGCTTTCTTT
-	TRBD1	TRBV29-1	TRBJ2-3	CSVPGPLQGGPDTQYF	TGCAGCGTTCCCGGTCCTTTACAGGGGGGCCCAGATACGCAGTATTTT
few	TRBD1	TRBV4-1	TRBJ1-5	CASSRRTGEANSNQPQHF	TGCGCCAGCAGCCGCAGGACAGGGGAAGCGAATAGCAATCAGCCCCAGCATTTT
-	TRBD2	TRBV4-3	TRBJ2-3	CASSQDRGGGSSDTQYF	TGCGCCAGCAGCCAAGATCGCGGCGGGGGTTCTTCCGATACGCAGTATTTT
-	-	TRBV2	TRBJ1-6	CASRSDSNRNSPLHF	TGTGCCAGCAGGTCCGACAGTAATAGGAATTCACCCCTCCACTTT
-	TRBD1	TRBV10-3	TRBJ1-2	CAIRGDSNYGYTF	TGTGCCATCAGGGGGGACAGTAACTATGGCTACACCTTC
few	-	TRBV23-1	TRBJ2-3	CASSQSTYRVRGTDTQYF	TGCGCCAGCAGTCAATCGACCTACAGGGTGAGGGGGACAGATACGCAGTATTTT
few	TRBD1	TRBV30	TRBJ1-1	CAAKPTGVLEAFF	TGTGCCGCAAAACCTACAGGGGTACTTGAAGCTTTCTTT
few	-	TRBV9	TRBJ2-5	CASSVGPLGGRETQYF	TGTGCCAGCAGCGTAGGCCCCCTGGGGGGACGAGAGACCCAGTACTTC
-	-	TRBV18	TRBJ1-1	CASSPPAGRDTEAFF	TGTGCCAGCTCACCACCGGCGGGGAGGGACACTGAAGCTTTCTTT
few	TRBD1	TRBV9	TRBJ1-2	CASSSRQGLLGGYTF	TGTGCCAGCAGCTCCAGACAGGGGCTATTAGGTGGCTACACCTTC
few	-	TRBV5-1	TRBJ2-7	CASRQPSSYEQYF	TGCGCCAGCAGACAGCCCAGCTCCTACGAGCAGTACTTC
few	TRBD1	TRBV18	TRBJ1-2	CASSPRDRPNYGYTF	TGTGCCAGCTCACCAAGGGACAGGCCTAACTATGGCTACACCTTC
-	-	TRBV5-1	TRBJ2-5	CASSLDRVETQYF	TGCGCCAGCAGCTTGGACAGGGTCGAGACCCAGTACTTC